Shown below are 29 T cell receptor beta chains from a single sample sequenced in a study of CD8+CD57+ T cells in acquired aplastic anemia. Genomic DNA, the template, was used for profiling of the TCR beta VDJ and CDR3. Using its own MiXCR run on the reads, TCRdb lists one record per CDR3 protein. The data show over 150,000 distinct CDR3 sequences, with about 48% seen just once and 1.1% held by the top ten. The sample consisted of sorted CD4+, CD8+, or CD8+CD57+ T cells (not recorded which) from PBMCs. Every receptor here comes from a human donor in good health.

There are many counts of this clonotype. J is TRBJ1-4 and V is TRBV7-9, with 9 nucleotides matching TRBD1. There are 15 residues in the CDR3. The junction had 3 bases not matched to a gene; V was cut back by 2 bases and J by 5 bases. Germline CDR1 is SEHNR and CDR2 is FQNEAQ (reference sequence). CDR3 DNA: TGTGCCAGCAGCTTAAAAGGACAGGGGAATGAAAAACTGTTTTTT. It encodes CASSLKGQGNEKLFF.

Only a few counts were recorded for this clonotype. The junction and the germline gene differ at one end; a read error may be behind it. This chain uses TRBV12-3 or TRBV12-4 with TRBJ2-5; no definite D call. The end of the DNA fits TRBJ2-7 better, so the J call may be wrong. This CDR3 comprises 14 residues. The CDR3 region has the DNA TGTGCCAGCAGTTACTCAGGCGGATCCTGCGAGCAGTACTTC. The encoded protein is CASSYSGGSCEQYF.

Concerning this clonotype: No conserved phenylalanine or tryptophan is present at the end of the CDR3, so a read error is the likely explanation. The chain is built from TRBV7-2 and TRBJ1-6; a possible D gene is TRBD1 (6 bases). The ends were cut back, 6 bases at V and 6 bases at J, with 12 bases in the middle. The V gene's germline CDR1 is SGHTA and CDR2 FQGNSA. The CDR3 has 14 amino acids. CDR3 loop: CASRSRGANSPLHL. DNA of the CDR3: TGTGCCAGCAGATCACGGGGGGCTAATTCACCCCTCCACCTT.

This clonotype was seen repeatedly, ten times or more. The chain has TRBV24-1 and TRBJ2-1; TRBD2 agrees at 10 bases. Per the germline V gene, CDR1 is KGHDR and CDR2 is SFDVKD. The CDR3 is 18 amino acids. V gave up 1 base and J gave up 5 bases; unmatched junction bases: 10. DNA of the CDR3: TGTGCCACCAGTGATTTCGGGGGAAGCGGGAGGGGCCACAATGAGCAGTTCTTC. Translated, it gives CATSDFGGSGRGHNEQFF.

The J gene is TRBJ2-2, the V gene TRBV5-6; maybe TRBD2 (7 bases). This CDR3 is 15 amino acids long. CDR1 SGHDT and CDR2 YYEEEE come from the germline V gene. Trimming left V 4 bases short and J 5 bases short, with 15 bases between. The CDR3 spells CASSPGRGATGELFF. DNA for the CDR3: TGTGCCAGCAGCCCCGGACGGGGGGCAACCGGGGAGCTGTTTTTT. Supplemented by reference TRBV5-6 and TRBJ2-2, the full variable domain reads DAGVTQSPTHLIKTRGQQVTLRCSPKSGHDTVSWYQQALGQGPQFIFQYYEEEERQRGNFPDRFSGHQFPNYSSELNVNALLLGDSALYLCASSPGRGATGELFFGEGSRLTVL.

The CDR3: CATPGLAGVVEQFF. CDR3 coding DNA: TGTGCCACCCCGGGACTAGCGGGAGTGGTTGAGCAGTTCTTC. The V gene is TRBV24-1, the J gene TRBJ2-1; 14 bases fit TRBD2. This CDR3 contains 14 residues. CDR1 and CDR2 (germline): KGHDR, SFDVKD. The junction had 6 bases not matched to a gene; V was cut back by 9 bases and J by 9 bases.

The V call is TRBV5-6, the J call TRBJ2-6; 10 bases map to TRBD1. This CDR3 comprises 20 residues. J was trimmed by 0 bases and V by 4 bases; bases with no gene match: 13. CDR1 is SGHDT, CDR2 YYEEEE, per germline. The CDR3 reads CASSSPGTGAGLSGANVLTF. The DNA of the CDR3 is TGTGCCAGCAGCAGTCCCGGGACAGGGGCCGGTCTCTCTGGGGCCAACGTCCTGACTTTC.

The CDR3: CASSQGSTAIIGRPQHF. In nucleotides, the CDR3 is TGTGCCAGTAGCCAAGGGTCCACAGCAATAATCGGGCGGCCCCAGCATTTT. The chain couples TRBV19 to TRBJ1-5; no clear D gene. V was clipped by 6 bases and J by 9 bases, with 27 bases between them. Germline loops: CDR1 LNHDA, CDR2 SQIVND (reference sequence). CDR3 length equals 17 residues.

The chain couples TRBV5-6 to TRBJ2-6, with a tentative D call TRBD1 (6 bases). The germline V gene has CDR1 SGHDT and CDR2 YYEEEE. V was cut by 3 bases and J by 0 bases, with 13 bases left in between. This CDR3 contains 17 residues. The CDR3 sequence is CASSSRDTGSGANVLTF. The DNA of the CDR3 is TGTGCCAGCAGCTCCCGGGACACCGGCTCTGGGGCCAACGTCCTGACTTTC.

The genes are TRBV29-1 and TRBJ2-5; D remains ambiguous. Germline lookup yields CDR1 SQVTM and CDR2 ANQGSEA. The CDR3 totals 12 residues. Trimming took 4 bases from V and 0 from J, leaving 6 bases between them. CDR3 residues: CSVGMYQETQYF. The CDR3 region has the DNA TGCAGCGTTGGTATGTACCAAGAGACCCAGTACTTC.

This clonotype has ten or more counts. The CDR3 loop is CASSALKQPLHF. As DNA, the CDR3 is TGTGCCAGCAGCGCGTTGAAGCAACCCCTCCACTTT. The chain uses TRBV7-9 and TRBJ1-6; D is ambiguous. CDR3 length equals 12 residues. CDR1 is SEHNR and CDR2 is FQNEAQ in the germline V gene (reference sequence). The V gene lost 5 bases and the J gene lost 12 bases, with 11 bases spanning the gap.

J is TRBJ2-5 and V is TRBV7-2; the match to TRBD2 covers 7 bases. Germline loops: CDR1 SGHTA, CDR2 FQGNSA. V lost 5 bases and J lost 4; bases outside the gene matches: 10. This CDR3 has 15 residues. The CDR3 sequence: CASSRDYSVRETQYF. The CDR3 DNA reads TGTGCCAGCAGCCGGGACTATTCTGTACGAGAGACCCAGTACTTC.

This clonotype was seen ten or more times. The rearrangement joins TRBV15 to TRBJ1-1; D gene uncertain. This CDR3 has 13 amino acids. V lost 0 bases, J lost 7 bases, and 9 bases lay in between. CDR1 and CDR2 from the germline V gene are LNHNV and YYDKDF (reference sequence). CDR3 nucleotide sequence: TGTGCCACCAGCAGAGAGGAATTTATTGAAGCTTTCTTT. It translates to CATSREEFIEAFF.

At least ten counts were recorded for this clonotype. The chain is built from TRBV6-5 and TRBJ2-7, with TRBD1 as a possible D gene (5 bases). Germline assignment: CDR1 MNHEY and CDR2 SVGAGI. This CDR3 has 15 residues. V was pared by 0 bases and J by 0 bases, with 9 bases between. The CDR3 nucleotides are TGTGCCAGCAGTTACTCGAGCCAGGGCTCCTACGAGCAGTACTTC. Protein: CASSYSSQGSYEQYF.

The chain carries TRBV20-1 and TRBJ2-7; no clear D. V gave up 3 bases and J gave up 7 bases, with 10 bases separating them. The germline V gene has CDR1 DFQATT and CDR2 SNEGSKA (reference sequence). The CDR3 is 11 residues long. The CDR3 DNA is TGCAGTGCTAGTATGGCTCGGGAGCAGTACTTC. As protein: CSASMAREQYF.

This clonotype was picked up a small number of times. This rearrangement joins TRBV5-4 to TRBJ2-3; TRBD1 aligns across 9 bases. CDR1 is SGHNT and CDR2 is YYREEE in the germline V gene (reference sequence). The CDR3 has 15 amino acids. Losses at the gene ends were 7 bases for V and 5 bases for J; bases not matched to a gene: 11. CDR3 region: CASGPTGGGIDTQYF. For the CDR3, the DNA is TGTGCCAGCGGACCTACAGGGGGCGGGATAGATACGCAGTATTTT.

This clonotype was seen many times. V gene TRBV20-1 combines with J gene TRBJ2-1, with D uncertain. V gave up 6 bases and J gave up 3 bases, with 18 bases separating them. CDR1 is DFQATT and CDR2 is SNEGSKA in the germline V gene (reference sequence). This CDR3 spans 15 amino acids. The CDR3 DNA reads TGCAGTGCGTTATGGTGGCAGCGCATCTACAATGAGCAGTTCTTC. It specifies CSALWWQRIYNEQFF.

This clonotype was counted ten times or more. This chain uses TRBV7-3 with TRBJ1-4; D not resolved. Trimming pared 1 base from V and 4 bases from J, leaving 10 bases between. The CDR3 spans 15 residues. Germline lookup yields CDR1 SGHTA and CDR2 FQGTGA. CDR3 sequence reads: CASSLNGGVNEKLFF. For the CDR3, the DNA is TGTGCCAGCAGCTTAAATGGTGGGGTTAATGAAAAACTGTTTTTT.

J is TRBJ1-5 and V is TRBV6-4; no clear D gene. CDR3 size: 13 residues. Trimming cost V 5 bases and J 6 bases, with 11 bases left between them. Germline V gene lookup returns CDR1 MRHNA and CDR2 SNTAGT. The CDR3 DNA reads TGTGCCAGCAGTTCAGGCCTCGCTCAGCCCCAGCATTTT. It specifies CASSSGLAQPQHF.

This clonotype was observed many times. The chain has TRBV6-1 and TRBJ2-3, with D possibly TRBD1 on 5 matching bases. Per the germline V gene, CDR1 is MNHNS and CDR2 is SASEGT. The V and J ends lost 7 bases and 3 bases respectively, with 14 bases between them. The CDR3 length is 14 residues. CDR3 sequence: CASKTDLTTDTQYF. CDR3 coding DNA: TGTGCCAGCAAGACAGACCTCACTACAGATACGCAGTATTTT.

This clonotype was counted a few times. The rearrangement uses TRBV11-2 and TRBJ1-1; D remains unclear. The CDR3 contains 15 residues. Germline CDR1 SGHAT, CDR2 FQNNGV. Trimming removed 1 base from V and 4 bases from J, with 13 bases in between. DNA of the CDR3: TGTGCCAGCAGCTTAGCTCTGTCCTCGGGCACTGAAGCTTTCTTT. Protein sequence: CASSLALSSGTEAFF.

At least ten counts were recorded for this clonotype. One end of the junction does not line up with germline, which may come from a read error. Here the CDR3 DNA reads TGTGCCAGCAGCTTATCACGCTCCACAGATACGCAGTATTTT. This translates into CASSLSRSTDTQYF. V and J are TRBV27 and TRBJ2-3; no definite D call. The CDR3 covers 14 residues. Germline lookup yields CDR1 MNHEY and CDR2 SMNVEV (reference sequence).

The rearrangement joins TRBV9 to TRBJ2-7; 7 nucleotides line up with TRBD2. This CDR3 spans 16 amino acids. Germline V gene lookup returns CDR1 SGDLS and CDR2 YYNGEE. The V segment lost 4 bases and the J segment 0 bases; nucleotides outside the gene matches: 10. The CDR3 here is CASSISGTESSYEQYF. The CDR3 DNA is TGTGCCAGCAGCATCAGCGGGACCGAGAGCTCCTACGAGCAGTACTTC.

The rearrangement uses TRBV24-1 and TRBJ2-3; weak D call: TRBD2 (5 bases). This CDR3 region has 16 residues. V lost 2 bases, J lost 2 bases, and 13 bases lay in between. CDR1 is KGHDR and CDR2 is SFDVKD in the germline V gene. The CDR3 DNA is TGTGCCACCAGTGATTATGTCGGAGGTCCCACAGATACGCAGTATTTT. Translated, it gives CATSDYVGGPTDTQYF.

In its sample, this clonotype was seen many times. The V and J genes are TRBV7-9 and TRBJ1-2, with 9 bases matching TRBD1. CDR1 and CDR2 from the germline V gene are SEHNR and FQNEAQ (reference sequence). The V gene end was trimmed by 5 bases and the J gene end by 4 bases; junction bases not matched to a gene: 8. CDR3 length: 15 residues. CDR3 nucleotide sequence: TGTGCCAGCAGCCAGTCGACAGGGGGTGGCTATGGCTACACCTTC. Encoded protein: CASSQSTGGGYGYTF. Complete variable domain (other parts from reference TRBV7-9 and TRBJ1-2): DTGVSQNPRHKITKRGQNVTFRCDPISEHNRLYWYRQTLGQGPEFLTYFQNEAQLEKSRLLSDRFSAERPKGSFSTLEIQRTEQGDSAMYLCASSQSTGGGYGYTFGSGTRLTVV.

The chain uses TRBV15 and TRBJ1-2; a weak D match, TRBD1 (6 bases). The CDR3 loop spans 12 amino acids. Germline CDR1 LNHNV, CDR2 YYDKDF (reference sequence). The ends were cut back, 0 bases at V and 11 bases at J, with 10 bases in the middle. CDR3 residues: CATSRDVGGYTF. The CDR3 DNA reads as TGTGCCACCAGCAGAGATGTAGGGGGTTACACCTTC.

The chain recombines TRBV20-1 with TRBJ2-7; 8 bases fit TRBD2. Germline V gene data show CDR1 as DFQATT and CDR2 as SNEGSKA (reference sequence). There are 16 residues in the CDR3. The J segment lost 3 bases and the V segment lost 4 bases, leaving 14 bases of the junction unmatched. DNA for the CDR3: TGCAGTGCTAACGTTGGAATCTCTAGCGGGTTCTACGAGCAGTACTTC. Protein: CSANVGISSGFYEQYF.

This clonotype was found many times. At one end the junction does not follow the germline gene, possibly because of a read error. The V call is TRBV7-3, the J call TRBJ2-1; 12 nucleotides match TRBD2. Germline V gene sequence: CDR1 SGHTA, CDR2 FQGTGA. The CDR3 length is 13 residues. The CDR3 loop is CASSPDGLAGLIF. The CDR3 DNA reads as TGTGCCAGCAGCCCCGACGGACTAGCGGGATTGATCTTC.

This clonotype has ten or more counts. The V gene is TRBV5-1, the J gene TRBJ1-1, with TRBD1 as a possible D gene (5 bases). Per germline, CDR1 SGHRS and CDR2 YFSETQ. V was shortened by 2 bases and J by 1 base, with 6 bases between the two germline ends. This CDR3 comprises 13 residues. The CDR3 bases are TGCGCCAGCAGCTTTACAGGGAACACTGAAGCTTTCTTT. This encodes CASSFTGNTEAFF.